This record covers a single T cell receptor beta chain. In the original analysis: Researchers report that nucleated cell counts were estimated from reference gene primer amplification. Clones were read by immunoSEQ multiplex PCR, and TCRdb kept only the in-frame ones, dropping some. V, J and clone size derive from that table, while D and trimming were established from the DNA sequence. The sample contains about 210,000 clones, around 92% of which appear only once. This CDR3 has 11 residues. V lost 1 base and J lost 10, with 4 bases in between. CDR1 and CDR2 from the germline V gene are WSHSY and SAAADI. The data stem from a study of blood T cell repertoires in COVID-19.

The sequence derives from a man aged 25 to 45 with acute or convalescent COVID-19. The chain is built from TRBV10-2 and TRBJ1-4; no clear D. Source material: peripheral blood. CDR3 sequence reads: CASSEYRKLFF. The DNA for the CDR3 is TGCGCCAGCAGTGAGTACAGAAAACTGTTTTTT.